This passage covers 18 T cell receptor beta chains from one sample sequenced in a study of T cell repertoires in cytomegalovirus infection. Each CDR3 protein gets one entry after TCRdb re-called the reads with MiXCR. Here the sample spans a few hundred thousand distinct CDR3 sequences, about 15% being singletons. Sequenced: CD8+ T cells from PBMCs. These receptors were obtained from a human donor in good health (CMV status not recorded). Some clones in this sample may be carry-over from other donors' samples.

The gene calls are TRBV11-2 and TRBJ2-7; D may correspond to TRBD1 or TRBD2 (6 bases each). In germline, CDR1 is SGHAT, CDR2 FQNNGV. The CDR3 is 14 residues long. V dropped 0 bases and J dropped 3 bases, with 9 bases sitting between them. The chain's CDR3 is CASSLERGDYEQYF. DNA of the CDR3: TGTGCCAGCAGCTTAGAGAGGGGGGACTACGAGCAGTACTTC.

The gene calls are TRBV29-1 and TRBJ1-1; 8 bases agree with TRBD1. V dropped 5 bases and J dropped 5; count of bases not matched to a gene: 4. The CDR3 has 12 amino acids. Per germline, CDR1 SQVTM and CDR2 ANQGSEA. The CDR3 loop is CSVRQGTTEAFF. For the CDR3, the DNA is TGCAGCGTTAGACAGGGGACGACTGAAGCTTTCTTT.

The V gene is TRBV9, the J gene TRBJ1-1; 9 nucleotides match TRBD1. The germline V gene encodes CDR1 SGDLS and CDR2 YYNGEE. J gave up 4 bases and V 3 bases, and 4 bases lay outside the gene matches. CDR3 size: 14 residues. As DNA, the CDR3 is TGTGCCAGCAGCGGGACAGGGGATAGCACTGAAGCTTTCTTT. It codes for CASSGTGDSTEAFF. The full variable domain, completed using reference TRBV9 and TRBJ1-1, is DSGVTQTPKHLITATGQRVTLRCSPRSGDLSVYWYQQSLDQGLQFLIQYYNGEERAKGNILERFSAQQFPDLHSELNLSSLELGDSALYFCASSGTGDSTEAFFGQGTRLTVV.

This clonotype was seen ten or more times. The chain combines TRBV11-3 with TRBJ1-1, with D possibly being TRBD1 (6 bases). Germline V gene data show CDR1 as SGHNT and CDR2 as YENEEA. The CDR3 spans 13 residues. V was pared by 4 bases and J by 1 base, with 7 bases between. The CDR3 reads CASSSGANTEAFF. Written as DNA, the CDR3 is TGTGCCAGCAGCTCGGGGGCGAACACTGAAGCTTTCTTT. Using reference TRBV11-3 and TRBJ1-1 for the parts outside the CDR3, the full variable domain is EAGVVQSPRYKIIEKKQPVAFWCNPISGHNTLYWYLQNLGQGPELLIRYENEEAVDDSQLPKDRFSAERLKGVDSTLKIQPAELGDSAVYLCASSSGANTEAFFGQGTRLTVV.

This clonotype has just a few counts. The rearrangement joins TRBV28 to TRBJ2-5, with D perhaps TRBD1 or TRBD2 (6 bases each). CDR3 size: 14 residues. V dropped 9 bases and J dropped 2 bases, with 16 bases sitting between them. Per the germline V gene, CDR1 is MDHEN and CDR2 is SYDVKM. Written as DNA, the CDR3 is TGTGCCAGAAAAAATCCGGGGGCACAAGAGACCCAGTACTTC. It is translated as CARKNPGAQETQYF.

There are many counts of this clonotype. The chain uses TRBV7-9 and TRBJ2-1, with D hard to call. The CDR3 runs 15 residues. Per the germline V gene, CDR1 is SEHNR and CDR2 is FQNEAQ (reference sequence). V lost 1 base to trimming and J lost 0 bases, with 7 bases between them. The CDR3 region has the DNA TGTGCCAGCAGCTTAGTGGAGAGCTCCTACAATGAGCAGTTCTTC. Protein: CASSLVESSYNEQFF.

This clonotype has ten or more counts. The chain has TRBV19 and TRBJ2-1, with D perhaps being TRBD1 or TRBD2 (5 bases each). This CDR3 comprises 13 residues. Trimming pared 8 bases from V and 4 bases from J, leaving 12 bases between. Per germline, CDR1 LNHDA and CDR2 SQIVND (reference sequence). The CDR3 coding sequence is TGTGCCAGTTCCGGGACCCCTTACAATGAGCAGTTCTTC. Protein product: CASSGTPYNEQFF.

This clonotype was counted a few times. The V gene is TRBV19, the J gene TRBJ1-2; 10 bases are a match to TRBD1. J lost 4 bases, V lost 4 bases, and 9 bases had no gene match. The CDR3 runs 16 residues. Looked up from germline, CDR1 is LNHDA and CDR2 is SQIVND (reference sequence). The CDR3 sequence is CASSTPGQGTPYGYTF. The CDR3 DNA reads TGTGCCAGTAGTACGCCGGGACAGGGGACACCCTATGGCTACACCTTC.

This clonotype was found a few times. The V gene is TRBV6-6, the J gene TRBJ2-5; a weak D match, TRBD2 (5 bases). Trimming took off 4 bases at V and 0 bases at J, with 12 bases between the two ends. The germline gives CDR1 MNHNY, CDR2 SVGAGI (reference sequence). The CDR3 loop spans 15 amino acids. The CDR3 loop reads CASSSTKHNQETQYF. In nucleotides, the CDR3 is TGTGCCAGCAGTTCGACTAAACATAACCAAGAGACCCAGTACTTC.

Ten or more counts support this clonotype. This chain uses TRBV28 with TRBJ2-4, with 7 bases aligning to TRBD2. The CDR3 is 14 residues long. With V trimmed by 6 bases and J by 11 bases, 13 bases remained unmatched. Germline V gene sequence: CDR1 MDHEN, CDR2 SYDVKM. CDR3 in amino acids: CASRATLGDYVQYF. CDR3 DNA: TGTGCCAGCAGAGCTACCCTCGGGGACTACGTTCAGTACTTC. The entire variable domain, with the rest obtained from reference TRBV28 and TRBJ2-4, is as follows: DVKVTQSSRYLVKRTGEKVFLECVQDMDHENMFWYRQDPGLGLRLIYFSYDVKMKEKGDIPEGYSVSREKKERFSLILESASTNQTSMYLCASRATLGDYVQYFGAGTRLSVL.

V gene TRBV20-1 combines with J gene TRBJ1-1, with 7 bases lining up with TRBD1. Losses at the gene ends were 0 bases for V and 10 bases for J; bases not matched to a gene: 11. This CDR3 has 14 residues. Germline CDR1 reads DFQATT; CDR2 reads SNEGSKA (reference sequence). The CDR3 region has the DNA TGCAGTGCTAGAGATCCAGGGGGAAATCGGGGAGCTTTCTTT. Translation gives CSARDPGGNRGAFF.

The CDR3: CASSSDTPQGITQFAETQYF. The CDR3 DNA sequence: TGTGCCAGCAGCTCGGACACACCACAGGGTATAACCCAGTTCGCGGAGACCCAGTACTTC. V is TRBV5-6 and J is TRBJ2-5; tentative D call: TRBD1 (6 bases). With 3 bases removed from V and 5 bases from J, the gap between germline ends came to 32 bases. This CDR3 comprises 20 residues. Germline CDR1 reads SGHDT; CDR2 reads YYEEEE.

This clonotype was seen ten or more times. The chain uses TRBV19 and TRBJ2-6; no definite D call. V lost 5 bases and J lost 0, with 11 bases in between. This CDR3 is 16 amino acids long. Germline V gene lookup returns CDR1 LNHDA and CDR2 SQIVND (reference sequence). This CDR3 is CASSWEGLSGANVLTF. CDR3 nucleotides: TGTGCCAGTAGTTGGGAAGGGCTCTCTGGGGCCAACGTCCTGACTTTC.

In its sample, this clonotype was seen many times. The chain joins TRBV7-6 to TRBJ2-7; D uncertain. Looked up from germline, CDR1 is SGHVS and CDR2 is FNYEAQ. V was pared by 5 bases and J by 1 base, with 6 bases between. CDR3 length equals 12 residues. Written as DNA, the CDR3 is TGTGCCAGCAGCGACGGTTCCTACGAGCAGTACTTC. The encoded protein is CASSDGSYEQYF.

V and J are TRBV5-1 and TRBJ2-7; 7 bases are shared with TRBD1. The V and J ends lost 5 bases and 0 bases, in that order; junction bases with no gene match: 11. In germline, CDR1 is SGHRS, CDR2 YFSETQ. CDR3 length: 16 residues. CDR3 coding DNA: TGCGCCAGCAGTGGTGAACAGGGGTTGAGCTCCTACGAGCAGTACTTC. Its protein is CASSGEQGLSSYEQYF.

This clonotype was seen more than once but under ten times. The chain's CDR3 is CASSMGTGGWTEAFF. The CDR3 DNA follows: TGTGCCAGTAGTATGGGGACAGGGGGGTGGACTGAAGCTTTCTTT. V gene TRBV19 combines with J gene TRBJ1-1; 11 bases align to TRBD1. The V and J ends lost 3 bases and 5 bases, in that order; junction bases with no gene match: 5. The germline CDR1 and CDR2 sequences are LNHDA and SQIVND (reference sequence). The CDR3 is made up of 15 amino acids. The whole variable domain, remainder taken from reference TRBV19 and TRBJ1-1, is DGGITQSPKYLFRKEGQNVTLSCEQNLNHDAMYWYRQDPGQGLRLIYYSQIVNDFQKGDIAEGYSVSREKKESFPLTVTSAQKNPTAFYLCASSMGTGGWTEAFFGQGTRLTVV.

The rearrangement joins TRBV7-9 to TRBJ1-1; D gene ambiguous. The V gene's germline CDR1 is SEHNR and CDR2 FQNEAQ (reference sequence). V gave up 5 bases and J gave up 2 bases, with 15 bases separating them. The CDR3 loop spans 15 amino acids. The CDR3 region is CASSTDRESNTEAFF. CDR3 DNA sequence: TGTGCCAGCAGCACGGACCGTGAAAGTAACACTGAAGCTTTCTTT.

V is TRBV18 and J is TRBJ1-1; 7 nucleotides match TRBD1. Germline values: CDR1 KGHSH, CDR2 LQKENI. Trimming at V came to 6 bases and at J to 2 bases, leaving 3 bases not matched to a gene. The CDR3 has 13 amino acids. The CDR3 DNA reads TGTGCCAGCTCTCGGGACAGCAACACTGAAGCTTTCTTT. Residues: CASSRDSNTEAFF.